The present entry profiles one T cell receptor (beta chain) with its context. Its antigen remains unknown. This record comes from a study of blood T cells in healthy people across ages. Each donor gave 9.5 to 10 milliliters of peripheral blood. Using a J-beta primer mix together with a sample-barcoded 5' primer, a second PCR was run for 7 to 11 cycles. The template-switch adaptor was a 5' adaptor with 12 random nucleotides. It tagged each cDNA molecule. TCRdb processed the 5' RACE reads anew with MiXCR; each CDR3 protein has one entry. The table has about 730,000 distinct CDR3 sequences, roughly 43% seen once. Study-level results: Diversity of TCR beta correlated strongly with naive T cell percentage. Older age went with lower TCR beta diversity per million T cells, in a roughly linear way.

The CDR3 runs to 17 residues. Trimming cost V 2 bases and J 0 bases, with 11 bases left between them. Germline V gene lookup returns CDR1 LGHNA and CDR2 YSLEER. The source is an older woman in good health. Material: blood. V usage is TRBV4-3 and J usage is TRBJ2-6; D perhaps matches TRBD1 (6 bases). The CDR3, as DNA: TGCGCCAGCAGCCAATCGGACAGTTACTCTGGGGCCAACGTCCTGACTTTC. Amino acid sequence: CASSQSDSYSGANVLTF.